These 18 T cell receptor beta chains were sequenced from one sample in a study of beta chain features in type 1 diabetes. The whole isolated RNA underwent reverse transcription, so sequencing captured expressed TCRB transcripts. Assay: immunoSEQ multiplex PCR; the TCRdb copy retains only in-frame clones and omits some. The table records 350,000 to 450,000 clones, approximately 15% of them present only once. The sequenced sample consisted of naive CD4+ T cells from blood. The receptors stem from a woman aged 18-35 years in good health.

This clone showed up just a few times. CDR3 sequence (DNA): TGTGCCAGCACCCCTCGTAATGAAAAACTGTTTTTT. It codes for CASTPRNEKLFF. The rearrangement links TRBV6-5 to TRBJ1-4; D is unresolved. V dropped 7 bases and J dropped 4 bases, with 7 bases sitting between them. Per the germline V gene, CDR1 is MNHEY and CDR2 is SVGAGI. CDR3 size: 12 residues.

This clone was seen a handful of times. The CDR3 spells CSVGRDSSHPEAFF. CDR3 sequence (DNA): TGCAGCGTTGGGAGGGATAGTTCGCATCCTGAAGCTTTCTTT. This chain uses TRBV29-1 with TRBJ1-1; D is unclear. CDR1 and CDR2 (germline): SQVTM, ANQGSEA. Trimming removed 4 bases at V and 6 bases at J, with 18 bases between. The CDR3 has 14 residues.

The chain is built from TRBV14 and TRBJ2-1; possible D gene TRBD2, 6 bases. Germline lookup yields CDR1 SGHDN and CDR2 FVKESK. Trimming took off 4 bases at V and 4 bases at J, with 11 bases between the two ends. This CDR3 contains 14 residues. The CDR3 loop is CASSPPSVYNEQFF. The CDR3 region has the DNA TGTGCCAGCAGCCCTCCTAGCGTTTACAATGAGCAGTTCTTC.

This clone was detected only a few times. V is TRBV7-2 and J is TRBJ2-1; tentatively, D is TRBD1 (5 bases). Trimming pared 4 bases from V and 6 bases from J, leaving 10 bases between. The CDR3 loop spans 13 amino acids. The germline V gene has CDR1 SGHTA and CDR2 FQGNSA. CDR3 nucleotides: TGTGCCAGCAGCTCGACAGCTTTCAATGAGCAGTTCTTC. Protein product: CASSSTAFNEQFF.

The chain combines TRBV29-1 with TRBJ2-5; D possibly corresponds to TRBD1 (5 bases). V was shortened by 5 bases and J by 4 bases, with 17 bases between the two germline ends. CDR3 size: 14 residues. Germline assignment: CDR1 SQVTM and CDR2 ANQGSEA. The CDR3: CSVSLGVITETQYF. CDR3 nucleotide sequence: TGCAGCGTTTCTTTAGGGGTCATCACAGAGACCCAGTACTTC.

This clone was seen a few times. The chain couples TRBV4-3 to TRBJ2-2; 7 bases agree with TRBD2. This CDR3 contains 15 residues. CDR1 and CDR2 (germline): LGHNA, YSLEER. V lost 4 bases and J lost 6; bases outside the gene matches: 8. The CDR3 loop reads CASSRGLGAAGELFF. CDR3 bases: TGCGCCAGCAGCCGCGGACTAGGAGCTGCCGGGGAGCTGTTTTTT.

This clone was seen only a few times. This rearrangement joins TRBV29-1 to TRBJ2-7; the match to TRBD2 covers 8 bases. The trim removed 3 bases at V and 2 bases at J, leaving 9 bases unmatched. The CDR3 is made up of 15 amino acids. CDR1 is SQVTM, CDR2 ANQGSEA, per germline. CDR3 sequence reads: CSVDAPSGRAYEQYF. The DNA for the CDR3 is TGCAGCGTTGACGCTCCTAGCGGGCGGGCCTACGAGCAGTACTTC.

This chain connects TRBV27 to TRBJ2-6, with D perhaps TRBD2 (6 bases). V lost 5 bases, J lost 12 bases, and 20 bases lay in between. The CDR3 has 15 amino acids. Per the germline V gene, CDR1 is MNHEY and CDR2 is SMNVEV (reference sequence). Written as DNA, the CDR3 is TGTGCCAGCAGTCCTGGCGGGACTGGGAACGTCGTCCTGACTTTC. It codes for CASSPGGTGNVVLTF. Together with reference TRBV27 and TRBJ2-6, the CDR3 gives the full variable domain: EAQVTQNPRYLITVTGKKLTVTCSQNMNHEYMSWYRQDPGLGLRQIYYSMNVEVTDKGDVPEGYKVSRKEKRNFPLILESPSPNQTSLYFCASSPGGTGNVVLTFGAGSRLTVL.

The sample holds a few counts of this clone. This chain links TRBV5-5 with TRBJ2-7, with 10 bases fitting TRBD1. The CDR3 spans 15 residues. Germline V gives CDR1 SGHKS, CDR2 YYEKEE (reference sequence). V shed 5 bases and J 7 bases; nucleotides not matched to a gene: 12. CDR3 in amino acids: CASSTRTGGTGEQYF. The CDR3 DNA reads as TGTGCCAGCAGTACCCGGACAGGGGGGACTGGGGAGCAGTACTTC.

This clone was counted between two and nine times. V usage is TRBV12-5 and J usage is TRBJ2-7; 8 nucleotides line up with TRBD2. The CDR3 totals 20 residues. Germline loops: CDR1 LGHNT, CDR2 FRNRAP. The junction had 23 bases not matched to a gene; V was cut back by 3 bases and J by 4 bases. The CDR3 region is CASGFGTRIPTPTRTYEQYF. The CDR3 DNA follows: TGTGCTAGTGGTTTTGGGACTAGGATACCGACACCCACCCGAACGTACGAGCAGTACTTC.

The rearrangement uses TRBV28 and TRBJ2-4, with no clear D. Germline values: CDR1 MDHEN, CDR2 SYDVKM. The ends were cut back, 5 bases at V and 0 bases at J, with 5 bases in the middle. The CDR3 has 13 amino acids. In nucleotides, the CDR3 is TGTGCCAGCAGTCTCTTAGCCAAAAACATTCAGTACTTC. This codes for CASSLLAKNIQYF. Looking up the rest from reference TRBV28 and TRBJ2-4 gives the full variable domain: DVKVTQSSRYLVKRTGEKVFLECVQDMDHENMFWYRQDPGLGLRLIYFSYDVKMKEKGDIPEGYSVSREKKERFSLILESASTNQTSMYLCASSLLAKNIQYFGAGTRLSVL.

V and J are TRBV29-1 and TRBJ2-7; 9 bases map to TRBD1. The V gene end was trimmed by 5 bases and the J gene end by 4 bases; junction bases not matched to a gene: 6. Per germline, CDR1 SQVTM and CDR2 ANQGSEA. The CDR3 totals 13 residues. The DNA of the CDR3 is TGCAGCGTTCAACAGGGGGCAGGTTACGAGCAGTACTTC. Its translation is CSVQQGAGYEQYF.

This clone has a handful of counts. V and J are TRBV7-3 and TRBJ1-1, with D maybe TRBD1 (6 bases). CDR1 SGHTA and CDR2 FQGTGA come from the germline V gene. The CDR3 runs to 16 residues. Deletions cut 5 bases from V and 6 bases from J, with 22 bases between. The CDR3 sequence is CASSAANPGVSPEAFF. The DNA of the CDR3 is TGTGCCAGCAGCGCCGCAAATCCAGGGGTAAGCCCTGAAGCTTTCTTT.

The chain has TRBV30 and TRBJ1-4; tentatively, D is TRBD1 (6 bases). The CDR3 is 15 residues long. Germline lookup yields CDR1 GTSNPN and CDR2 SVGIG (reference sequence). V was cut by 0 bases and J by 5 bases, with 13 bases left in between. CDR3 coding DNA: TGTGCCTGGAGTGTAGAGGGGCAGGGGAATGAAAAACTGTTTTTT. This gives the protein CAWSVEGQGNEKLFF.

The chain recombines TRBV5-1 with TRBJ2-5; TRBD2 matches at 8 bases. V was clipped by 3 bases and J by 3 bases; unmatched bases: 4. The CDR3 is 14 residues long. Germline lookup yields CDR1 SGHRS and CDR2 YFSETQ. CDR3 nucleotide sequence: TGCGCCAGCAGCTGGGGACTAGAGAAAGAGACCCAGTACTTC. Translation gives CASSWGLEKETQYF.

The genes are TRBV28 and TRBJ1-1; D is ambiguous. V gave up 1 base and J gave up 3 bases, with 6 bases separating them. Germline V CDR1 and CDR2: MDHEN, SYDVKM. This CDR3 contains 13 residues. The CDR3, as DNA: TGTGCCAGCAGTTTATCTCAGGACACTGAAGCTTTCTTT. It encodes CASSLSQDTEAFF. The full variable domain, in which reference TRBV28 and TRBJ1-1 provide the parts outside the CDR3, is DVKVTQSSRYLVKRTGEKVFLECVQDMDHENMFWYRQDPGLGLRLIYFSYDVKMKEKGDIPEGYSVSREKKERFSLILESASTNQTSMYLCASSLSQDTEAFFGQGTRLTVV.

The chain employs TRBV12-5 and TRBJ2-2; 7 bases fit TRBD1. The CDR3 runs 16 residues. The germline gives CDR1 LGHNT, CDR2 FRNRAP. Unmatched junction bases numbered 4, after V lost 1 base and J lost 2 bases. The CDR3 DNA reads as TGTGCTAGTGGTTTGGGTAGGGACAGTAACACCGGGGAGCTGTTTTTT. It specifies CASGLGRDSNTGELFF.

This clone was counted only a few times. V is TRBV7-8 and J is TRBJ1-1; D not resolved. Germline assignment: CDR1 SGHVS and CDR2 FQNEAQ. Trimming cost V 0 bases and J 1 base, with 9 bases left between them. The CDR3 runs 15 residues. The CDR3 reads CASSLAMYRNTEAFF. CDR3 DNA sequence: TGTGCCAGCAGCTTAGCCATGTATAGGAACACTGAAGCTTTCTTT.